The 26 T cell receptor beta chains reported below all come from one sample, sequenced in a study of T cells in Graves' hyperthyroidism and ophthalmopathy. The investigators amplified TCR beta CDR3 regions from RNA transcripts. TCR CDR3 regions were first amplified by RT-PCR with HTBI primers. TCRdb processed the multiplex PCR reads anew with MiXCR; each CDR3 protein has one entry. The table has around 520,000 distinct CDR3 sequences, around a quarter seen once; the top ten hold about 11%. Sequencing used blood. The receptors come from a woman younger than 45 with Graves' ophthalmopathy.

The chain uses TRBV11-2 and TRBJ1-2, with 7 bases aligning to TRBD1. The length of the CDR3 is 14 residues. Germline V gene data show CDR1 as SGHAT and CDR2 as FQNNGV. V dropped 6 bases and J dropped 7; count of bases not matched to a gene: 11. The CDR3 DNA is TGTGCCAGCAGGGTGGAGCCTTACAGGGGTGGCTACACCTTC. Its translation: CASRVEPYRGGYTF.

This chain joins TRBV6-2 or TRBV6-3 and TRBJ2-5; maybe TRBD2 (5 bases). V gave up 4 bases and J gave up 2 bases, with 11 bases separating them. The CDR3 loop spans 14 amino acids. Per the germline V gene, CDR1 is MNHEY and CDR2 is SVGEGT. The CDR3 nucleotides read TGTGCCAGCAGTTGGTCGACGGGACAAGAGACCCAGTACTTC. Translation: CASSWSTGQETQYF.

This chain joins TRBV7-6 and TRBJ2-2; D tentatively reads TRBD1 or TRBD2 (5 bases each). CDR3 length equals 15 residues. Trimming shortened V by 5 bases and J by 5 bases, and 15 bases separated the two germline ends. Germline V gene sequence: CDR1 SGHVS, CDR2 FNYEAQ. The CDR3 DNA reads TGTGCCAGCAGCGAGGCCGGGACGCTGACCGGGGAGCTGTTTTTT. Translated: CASSEAGTLTGELFF.

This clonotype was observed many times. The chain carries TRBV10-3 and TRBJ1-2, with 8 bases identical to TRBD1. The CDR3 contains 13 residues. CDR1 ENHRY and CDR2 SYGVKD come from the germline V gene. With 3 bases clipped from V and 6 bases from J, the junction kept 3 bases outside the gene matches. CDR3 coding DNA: TGTGCCATCAGTGATGGGACAGGTAATGGCTACACCTTC. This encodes CAISDGTGNGYTF.

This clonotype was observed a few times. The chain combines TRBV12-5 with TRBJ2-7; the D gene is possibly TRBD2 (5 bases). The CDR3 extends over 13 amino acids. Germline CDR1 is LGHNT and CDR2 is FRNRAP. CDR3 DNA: TGTGCCACCCTCGGGATAAGTTCCTACGAGCAGTACTTC. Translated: CATLGISSYEQYF. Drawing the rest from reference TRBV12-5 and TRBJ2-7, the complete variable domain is DARVTQTPRHKVTEMGQEVTMRCQPILGHNTVFWYRQTMMQGLELLAYFRNRAPLDDSGMPKDRFSAEMPDATLATLKIQPSEPRDSAVYFCATLGISSYEQYFGPGTRLTVT.

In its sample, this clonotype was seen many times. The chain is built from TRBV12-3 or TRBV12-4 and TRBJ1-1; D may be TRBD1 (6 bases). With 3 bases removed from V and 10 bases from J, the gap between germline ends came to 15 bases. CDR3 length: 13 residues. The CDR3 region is CASSFFGRGGAFF. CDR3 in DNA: TGTGCCAGCAGTTTTTTTGGCAGAGGGGGAGCTTTCTTT.

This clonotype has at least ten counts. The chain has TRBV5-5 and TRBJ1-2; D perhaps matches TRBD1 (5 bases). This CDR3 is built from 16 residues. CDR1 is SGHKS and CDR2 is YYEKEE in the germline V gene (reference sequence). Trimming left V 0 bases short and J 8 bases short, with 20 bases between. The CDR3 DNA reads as TGTGCCAGCAGCTTGGGTCGGGCAGGGCAAGGGACCGGCTACACCTTC. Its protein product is CASSLGRAGQGTGYTF.

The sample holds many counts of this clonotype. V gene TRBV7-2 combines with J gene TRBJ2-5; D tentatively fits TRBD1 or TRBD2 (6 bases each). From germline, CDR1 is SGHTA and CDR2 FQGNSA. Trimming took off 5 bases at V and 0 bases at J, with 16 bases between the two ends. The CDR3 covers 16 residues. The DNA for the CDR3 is TGTGCCAGCAGCACCCGGGGGCCCCCGTACCAAGAGACCCAGTACTTC. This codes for CASSTRGPPYQETQYF.

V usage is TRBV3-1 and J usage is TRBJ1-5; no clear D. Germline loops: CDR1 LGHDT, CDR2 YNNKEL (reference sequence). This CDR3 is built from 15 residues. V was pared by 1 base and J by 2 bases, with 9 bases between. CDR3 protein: CASSQGLAGNQPQHF. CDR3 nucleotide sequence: TGTGCCAGCAGCCAAGGGCTGGCAGGCAATCAGCCCCAGCATTTT.

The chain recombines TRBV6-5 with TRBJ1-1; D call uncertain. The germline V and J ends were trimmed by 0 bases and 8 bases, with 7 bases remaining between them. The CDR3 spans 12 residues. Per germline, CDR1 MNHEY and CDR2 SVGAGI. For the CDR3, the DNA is TGTGCCAGCAGTTACTCGGCACAGGAAGCTTTCTTT. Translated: CASSYSAQEAFF.

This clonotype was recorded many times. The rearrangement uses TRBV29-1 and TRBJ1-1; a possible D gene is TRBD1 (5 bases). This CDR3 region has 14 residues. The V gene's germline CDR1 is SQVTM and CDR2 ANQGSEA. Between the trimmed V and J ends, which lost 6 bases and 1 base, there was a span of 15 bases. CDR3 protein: CSVGVNGQNTEAFF. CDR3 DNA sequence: TGCAGCGTGGGGGTCAATGGCCAGAACACTGAAGCTTTCTTT. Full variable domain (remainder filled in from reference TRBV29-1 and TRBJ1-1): SAVISQKPSRDICQRGTSLTIQCQVDSQVTMMFWYRQQPGQSLTLIATANQGSEATYESGFVIDKFPISRPNLTFSTLTVSNMSPEDSSIYLCSVGVNGQNTEAFFGQGTRLTVV.

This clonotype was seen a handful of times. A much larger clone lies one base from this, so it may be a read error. Here the CDR3 DNA reads TGTGCCCGGACTAGCGGGGGGGCAGGCACCGGGGAGCTGTGTTTT. Its protein product is CARTSGGAGTGELCF. The rearrangement uses TRBV30 and TRBJ2-2; 15 positions match TRBD2. This CDR3 has 15 amino acids. The germline CDR1 and CDR2 sequences are GTSNPN and SVGIG (reference sequence). Based on the CDR3 plus reference TRBV30 and TRBJ2-2, the full variable domain is SQTIHQWPATLVQPVGSPLSLECTVEGTSNPNLYWYRQAAGRGLQLLFYSVGIGQISSEVPQNLSASRPQDRQFILSSKKLLLSDSGFYLCARTSGGAGTGELCFGEGSRLTVL.

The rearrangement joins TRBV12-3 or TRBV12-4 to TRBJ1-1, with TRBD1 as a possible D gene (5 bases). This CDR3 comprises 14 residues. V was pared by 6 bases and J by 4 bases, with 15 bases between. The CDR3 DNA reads TGTGCCAGCAGGCCTACAGGCCCTGCCACTGAAGCTTTCTTT. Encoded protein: CASRPTGPATEAFF.

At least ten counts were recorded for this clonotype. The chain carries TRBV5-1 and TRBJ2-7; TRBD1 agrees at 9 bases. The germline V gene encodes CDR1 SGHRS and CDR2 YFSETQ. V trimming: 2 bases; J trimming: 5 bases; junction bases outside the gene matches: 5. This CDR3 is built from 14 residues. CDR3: CASSLTGGIHEQYF. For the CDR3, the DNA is TGCGCCAGCAGCTTAACAGGGGGCATACACGAGCAGTACTTC.

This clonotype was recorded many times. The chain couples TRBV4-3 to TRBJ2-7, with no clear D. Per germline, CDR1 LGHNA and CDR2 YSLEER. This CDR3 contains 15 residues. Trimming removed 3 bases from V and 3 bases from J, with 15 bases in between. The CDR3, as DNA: TGCGCCAGCAGCCAGGAGTATGCAGTGATCTACGAGCAGTACTTC. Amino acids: CASSQEYAVIYEQYF.

The DNA for the CDR3 is TGCGCCAGCAGCTTGGACGGGGACTCTGGGGCCAACGTCCTGACTTTC. This translates into CASSLDGDSGANVLTF. The rearrangement joins TRBV5-1 to TRBJ2-6, with D possibly being TRBD2 (5 bases). Germline V CDR1 and CDR2: SGHRS, YFSETQ. The CDR3 has 16 amino acids. The ends were cut back, 0 bases at V and 0 bases at J, with 7 bases in the middle.

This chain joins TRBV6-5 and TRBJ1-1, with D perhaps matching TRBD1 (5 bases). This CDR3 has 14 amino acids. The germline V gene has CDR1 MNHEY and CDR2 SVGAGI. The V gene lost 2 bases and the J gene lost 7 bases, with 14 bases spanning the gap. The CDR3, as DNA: TGTGCCAGCAGTTACGGGACCCTCAGCGGTGAAGCTTTCTTT. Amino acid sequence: CASSYGTLSGEAFF.

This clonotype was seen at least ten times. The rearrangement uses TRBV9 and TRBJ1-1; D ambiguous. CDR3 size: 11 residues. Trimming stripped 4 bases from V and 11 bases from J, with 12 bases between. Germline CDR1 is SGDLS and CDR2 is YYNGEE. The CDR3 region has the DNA TGTGCCAGCAGCTCAGGCCAGCGGGCTTTCTTT. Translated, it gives CASSSGQRAFF.

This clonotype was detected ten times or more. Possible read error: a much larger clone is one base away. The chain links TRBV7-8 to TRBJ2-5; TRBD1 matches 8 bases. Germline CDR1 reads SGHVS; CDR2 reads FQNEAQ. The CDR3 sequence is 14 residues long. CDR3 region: CASSARQGLETKYF. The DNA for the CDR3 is TGTGCCAGCAGCGCAAGACAGGGGTTGGAGACCAAGTACTTC. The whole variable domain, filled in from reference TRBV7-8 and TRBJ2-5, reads GAGVSQSPRYKVAKRGQDVALRCDPISGHVSLFWYQQALGQGPEFLTYFQNEAQLDKSGLPSDRFFAERPEGSVSTLKIQRTQQEDSAVYLCASSARQGLETKYFGPGTRLLVL.

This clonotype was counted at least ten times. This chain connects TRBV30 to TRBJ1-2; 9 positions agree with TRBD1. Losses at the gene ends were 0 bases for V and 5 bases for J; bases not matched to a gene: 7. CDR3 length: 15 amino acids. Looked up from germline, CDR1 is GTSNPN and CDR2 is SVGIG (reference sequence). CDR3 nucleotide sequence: TGTGCCTGGAGTGTAACGGGACAGGGATTTTATGGCTACACCTTC. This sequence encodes CAWSVTGQGFYGYTF.

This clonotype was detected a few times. CDR3 DNA: TGCGCCAGCAGCTTGGAGCCTGTGAACACTGAAGCTTTCTTT. Amino acid sequence: CASSLEPVNTEAFF. This rearrangement joins TRBV5-1 to TRBJ1-1; D is uncertain. Germline lookup yields CDR1 SGHRS and CDR2 YFSETQ. The CDR3 loop spans 14 amino acids. The V and J ends lost 0 bases and 0 bases respectively, with 6 bases between them.

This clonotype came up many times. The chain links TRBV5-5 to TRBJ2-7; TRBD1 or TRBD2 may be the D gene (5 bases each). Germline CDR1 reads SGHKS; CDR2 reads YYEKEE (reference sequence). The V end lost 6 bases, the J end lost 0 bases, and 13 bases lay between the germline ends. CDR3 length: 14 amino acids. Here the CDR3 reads CASTRKGSSYEQYF. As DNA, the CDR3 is TGTGCCAGCACCCGGAAGGGGAGCTCCTACGAGCAGTACTTC.

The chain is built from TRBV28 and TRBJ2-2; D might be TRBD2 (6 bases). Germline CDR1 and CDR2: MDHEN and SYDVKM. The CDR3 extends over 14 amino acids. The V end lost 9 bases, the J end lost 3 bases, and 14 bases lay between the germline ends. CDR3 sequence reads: CASNLGGDTGELFF. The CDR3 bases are TGTGCCAGTAACCTCGGAGGGGACACCGGGGAGCTGTTTTTT. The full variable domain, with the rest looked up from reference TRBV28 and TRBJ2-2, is DVKVTQSSRYLVKRTGEKVFLECVQDMDHENMFWYRQDPGLGLRLIYFSYDVKMKEKGDIPEGYSVSREKKERFSLILESASTNQTSMYLCASNLGGDTGELFFGEGSRLTVL.

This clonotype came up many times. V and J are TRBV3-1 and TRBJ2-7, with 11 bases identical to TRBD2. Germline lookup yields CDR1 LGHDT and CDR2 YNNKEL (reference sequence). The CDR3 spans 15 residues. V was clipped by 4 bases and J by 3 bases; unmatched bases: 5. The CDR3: CASSPRLAGNYEQYF. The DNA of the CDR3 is TGTGCCAGCAGCCCGCGACTAGCGGGGAACTACGAGCAGTACTTC.

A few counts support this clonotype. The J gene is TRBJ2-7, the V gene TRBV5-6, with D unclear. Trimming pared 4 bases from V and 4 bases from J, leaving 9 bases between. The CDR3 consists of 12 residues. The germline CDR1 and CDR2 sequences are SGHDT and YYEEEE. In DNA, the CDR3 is TGTGCCAGCAGCGTGACTGTTTACGAGCAGTACTTC. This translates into CASSVTVYEQYF.

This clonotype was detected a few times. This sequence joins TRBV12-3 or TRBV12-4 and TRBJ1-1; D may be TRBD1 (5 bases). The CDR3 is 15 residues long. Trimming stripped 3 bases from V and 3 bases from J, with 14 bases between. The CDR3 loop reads CASSFMGLGDTEAFF. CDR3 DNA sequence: TGTGCCAGCAGTTTTATGGGGCTAGGGGACACTGAAGCTTTCTTT.